This entry features one TCR beta chain sequence. What it recognizes is unknown. These data are taken from a study of T cells after yellow fever vaccination. Overall study context: Preparation used SMART-Seq v4 Ultra Low Input for the low-cell-number fractions.

Study-wide results and limits: Weaker overall was a secondary response that nonetheless peaked faster, on day 5 versus 15. Few clonotypes appeared in both CD4 and CD8 compartments.

In making TCR cDNA, 5'RACE template switching added a universal primer site and UMIs to it. One entry per CDR3 protein, called by TCRdb with MiXCR from the 5' RACE reads. Among a few hundred thousand distinct CDR3 sequences listed, 17% were seen once. The CDR3 sequence is 15 residues long. V lost 8 bases to trimming and J lost 4 bases, with 20 bases between them. The germline gives CDR1 ENHRY, CDR2 SYGVKD. The receptor's source is a man in his late teens or twenties who received the YFV17D yellow fever vaccine. The sample in question was PBMCs, obtained around 5 days after the first yellow fever vaccination. This chain links TRBV10-3 with TRBJ2-5; D is perhaps TRBD1 (6 bases). The DNA for the CDR3 is TGTGCCATCCGGAAAGGGTCAGGGGTGGGAGAGACCCAGTACTTC. Translating it yields CAIRKGSGVGETQYF.